The source of this TCR beta chain is a study of cytomegalovirus exposure and HLA in healthy donors. The germline V gene encodes CDR1 MRHNA and CDR2 SNTAGT. Germline trimming cut 0 bases from V and 2 bases from J; bases unmatched to any gene: 3. The CDR3 totals 17 residues. This clone was picked up many times. The primer mix had 60 Vbeta and 13 Jbeta primers. Sequencing used immunoSEQ multiplex PCR; TCRdb keeps in-frame clones, though not all of them. Found here are 120,000 to 150,000 clones, 60% to 80% of them singletons; the top ten hold 1.5% to 2%. The chain links TRBV6-4 to TRBJ2-3; TRBD2 matches 12 bases. The TCR was taken from a woman aged 25-40 years in good health and CMV-seronegative. The sample consisted of PBMCs. CDR3 region: CASSDSASGGATDTQYF. CDR3 sequence (DNA): TGTGCCAGCAGTGACTCGGCTAGCGGGGGGGCCACAGATACGCAGTATTTT.